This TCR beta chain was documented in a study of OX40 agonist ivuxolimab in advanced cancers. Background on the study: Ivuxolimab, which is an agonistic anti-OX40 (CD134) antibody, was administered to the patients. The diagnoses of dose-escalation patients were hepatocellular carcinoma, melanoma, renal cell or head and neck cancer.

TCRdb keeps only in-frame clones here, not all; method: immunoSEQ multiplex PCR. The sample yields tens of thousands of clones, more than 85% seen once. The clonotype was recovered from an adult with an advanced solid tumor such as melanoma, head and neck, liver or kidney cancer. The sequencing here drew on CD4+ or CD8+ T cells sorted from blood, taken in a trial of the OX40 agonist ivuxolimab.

The CDR3 here is CASTKSRGEETQYF. The CDR3 DNA reads as TGTGCCAGCACCAAAAGCAGGGGAGAAGAGACCCAGTACTTC. The J gene is TRBJ2-5, the V gene TRBV6-6, with a weak D call TRBD1 (6 bases). The CDR3 length is 14 residues. Deletions cut 7 bases from V and 3 bases from J, with 15 bases between. Germline loops: CDR1 MNHNY, CDR2 SVGAGI (reference sequence).